This note documents a single T cell receptor (beta chain) sequence. TCRdb itself ran the RT-PCR reads through MiXCR, one entry per CDR3 protein. The sample carries approximately 200,000 distinct CDR3 sequences, 35% to 45% recorded once. These data come from a study of patients and donors after allogeneic stem cell transplantation. The V and J ends lost 1 base and 0 bases respectively, with 12 bases between them. This CDR3 region has 16 residues. The germline V gene encodes CDR1 DFQATT and CDR2 SNEGSKA (reference sequence). The genes are TRBV20-1 and TRBJ2-2; TRBD1 is a possible D gene (5 bases). Sequences were obtained from blood, either unsorted or a sorted T cell fraction (not recorded which). This TCR came from a human donor who was either an allogeneic HSCT recipient or a stem cell or donor lymphocyte infusion donor (not recorded which). It is not recorded whose cells these are; they may come from a transplant donor. The CDR3 DNA sequence: TGCAGTGCTAGAGGCGTGGGGCGCCCGAACACCGGGGAGCTGTTTTTT. Encoded protein: CSARGVGRPNTGELFF.